The 8 T cell receptor beta chains reported below all come from one sample, sequenced in a study of T cell repertoires in cytomegalovirus infection. The antigens for these receptors are not known. TCRdb redid the calling of the reads with MiXCR, one entry per CDR3 protein. Among about 920,000 distinct CDR3 sequences, around 30% were seen once, and the ten largest hold more than 13%. This material consisted of cultured CD8+ T cells from PBMCs, taken from culture after CMV antigen stimulation. The source is a human donor in good health (CMV status not recorded). Some clones in this sample may be carry-over from other donors' samples.

The chain carries TRBV6-5 and TRBJ1-4; tentative D call: TRBD1 (5 bases). This CDR3 region has 16 residues. Germline V gene lookup returns CDR1 MNHEY and CDR2 SVGAGI. V shed 5 bases and J shed 3 bases, with 16 bases lying between them. CDR3 sequence: CASSQGPTGANEKLFF. The CDR3 nucleotides read TGTGCCAGCAGTCAGGGCCCTACCGGAGCTAATGAAAAACTGTTTTTT.

This clonotype showed up just a few times. CDR3 sequence (DNA): TGTGCCAGCAGTGGGACCCAGGGGGGTAATGAAAAACTGTTTTTT. Protein sequence: CASSGTQGGNEKLFF. The chain links TRBV6-1 to TRBJ1-4; 7 nucleotides align to TRBD1. CDR1 is MNHNS, CDR2 SASEGT, per germline. V shed 4 bases, J shed 4 bases, and the junction held 6 bases outside the gene matches. This CDR3 comprises 15 residues.

At least ten counts were recorded for this clonotype. This CDR3 is CASSEEGGAGPSYNEQFF. For the CDR3, the DNA is TGTGCCAGCAGTGAAGAGGGCGGGGCAGGGCCGTCCTACAATGAGCAGTTCTTC. The chain carries TRBV2 and TRBJ2-1; weak D call: TRBD2 (6 bases). The CDR3 spans 18 residues. Looked up from germline, CDR1 is SNHLY and CDR2 is FYNNEI. Trimming removed 1 base from V and 1 base from J, with 17 bases in between.

This clonotype was counted between two and nine times. The J gene is TRBJ2-3, the V gene TRBV6-2 or TRBV6-3; 7 positions match TRBD2. CDR3 length equals 18 residues. CDR1 and CDR2 from the germline V gene are MNHEY and SVGEGT. V was pared by 2 bases and J by 0 bases, with 11 bases of the junction left unmatched. In DNA, the CDR3 is TGTGCCAGCAGTTACCCCCGTACTAGCGACACTAGCACAGATACGCAGTATTTT. It yields the protein CASSYPRTSDTSTDTQYF.

This clonotype was recorded a few times. V gene TRBV11-1 combines with J gene TRBJ2-7, with 8 bases fitting TRBD1. J was trimmed by 4 bases and V by 5 bases; bases with no gene match: 10. The germline V gene encodes CDR1 SGHAT and CDR2 FQDESV (reference sequence). CDR3 size: 15 residues. CDR3: CASSIPQGARYEQYF. In DNA, the CDR3 is TGTGCCAGCAGCATCCCGCAGGGGGCTCGGTACGAGCAGTACTTC. The full variable domain, in which reference TRBV11-1 and TRBJ2-7 provide the parts outside the CDR3, is EAEVAQSPRYKITEKSQAVAFWCDPISGHATLYWYRQILGQGPELLVQFQDESVVDDSQLPKDRFSAERLKGVDSTLKIQPAELGDSAMYLCASSIPQGARYEQYFGPGTRLTVT.

This clonotype has only a few counts. The rearrangement joins TRBV6-5 to TRBJ2-3, with 8 positions matching TRBD2. The trim removed 0 bases at V and 1 base at J, leaving 6 bases unmatched. The CDR3 spans 17 residues. Germline CDR1 MNHEY, CDR2 SVGAGI. The CDR3 sequence: CASSYSRWRGGTDTQYF. The DNA of the CDR3 is TGTGCCAGCAGTTACTCGAGATGGCGGGGGGGCACAGATACGCAGTATTTT.

This sequence joins TRBV27 and TRBJ1-2, with 7 bases aligning to TRBD1. There are 15 residues in the CDR3. V was pared by 5 bases and J by 8 bases, with 14 bases of the junction left unmatched. Germline assignment: CDR1 MNHEY and CDR2 SMNVEV (reference sequence). The CDR3 nucleotides are TGTGCCAGCAGTCCGGGGGACAGCGGGTCTATGGGCTACACCTTC. As protein: CASSPGDSGSMGYTF.

This clonotype has only one observation. The V gene is TRBV7-6, the J gene TRBJ2-7; D remains ambiguous. The V end lost 4 bases, the J end lost 3 bases, and 13 bases lay between the germline ends. The CDR3 totals 14 residues. Germline CDR1 and CDR2: SGHVS and FNYEAQ. As DNA, the CDR3 is TGTGCCAGCAGCTCGAGGACGGAATTCTACGAGCAGTACTTC. Protein product: CASSSRTEFYEQYF.